This record concerns one T cell receptor (beta chain) sequence. Its antigen is still unknown. CDR3 size: 15 residues. CDR1 and CDR2 (germline): SGHTA, FQGNSA. V dropped 1 base and J dropped 7 bases, with 13 bases sitting between them. This sample was taken from a study of regulatory T cells in long-lasting Graves disease. Study results and caveats: Peripheral blood alone, not thyroid tissue, underwent study.

Sequencing libraries for TCR beta were prepared with iRepertoire HTBI primers and Arm-PCR of CDR3 regions. MiXCR was run by TCRdb on the multiplex PCR reads, yielding one entry per CDR3 protein. The sample contains fewer than 400,000 distinct CDR3 sequences, around 21% of which appear only once. The time point was: persistent/refractory GD, antithyroid drugs over 5 years with positive TRAb. Extracted RNA from PBMCs served as the source of the TCR library. A volume of around 9.9 milliliters of peripheral blood was collected in EDTA tubes. The specimen comprised peripheral blood mononuclear cells (PBMCs), sampled when the disease was refractory, from a patient treated with antithyroid drugs. This receptor was identified in a female donor with Graves disease. The V call is TRBV7-2, the J call TRBJ1-4; D perhaps matches TRBD1 (6 bases). The CDR3 sequence: CASSLVQGIGEKLFF. CDR3 nucleotide sequence: TGTGCCAGCAGCTTAGTACAGGGTATCGGTGAAAAACTGTTTTTT. Looking up the rest from reference TRBV7-2 and TRBJ1-4 gives the full variable domain: GAGVSQSPSNKVTEKGKDVELRCDPISGHTALYWYRQSLGQGLEFLIYFQGNSAPDKSGLPSDRFSAERTGGSVSTLTIQRTQQEDSAVYLCASSLVQGIGEKLFFGSGTQLSVL.